This TCR beta chain was captured in a study of a mutant IDH1 vaccine in newly diagnosed glioma. Study overall: Patients began vaccination 4-6 weeks after radiotherapy alone, or with temozolomide cycles. General study findings and limits: Seemingly, top peripheral T cell clonotype changes bore no relation to pseudoprogression.

CDR3 length equals 11 residues. The J segment lost 15 bases and the V segment lost 10 bases, leaving 8 bases of the junction unmatched. The germline V gene has CDR1 SGHAT and CDR2 FQNNGV. As regards this clone: Its antigen remains unidentified.

Specified time point: week 47, end of study. Vaccination comprised doses that each held 300 ug of mutant IDH1 20-mer peptide, plus topical imiquimod. Patients underwent eight vaccinations, which took place in weeks 1, 3, 5, 7, 11, 15, 19 and 23. TCRdb's copy holds only in-frame clones and misses some; the assay was immunoSEQ multiplex PCR. The data contain fewer than 95,000 clones, 75% to 85% of them singletons. V and J are TRBV11-2 and TRBJ2-1, with 11 bases aligning to TRBD1. Sequencing used PBMCs, obtained from a glioma patient whose treatment included an IDH1 peptide vaccine. The sequence came from a man aged 40-49 years with glioma. The CDR3 DNA follows: TGTGCCATACACCGGGACAGGGGGAGGTTCTTC. It is translated as CAIHRDRGRFF.